The clone carrying this TCR beta chain appeared a few times. A clone one base away is much larger, so this may be a read error. The CDR3 covers 14 residues. The germline CDR1 and CDR2 sequences are LGHDT and YNNKEL (reference sequence). Trimming shortened V by 10 bases and J by 0 bases, and 13 bases separated the two germline ends. Time point of the sample: newly diagnosed GD, antithyroid drugs for less than 3 months. Scientists built the TCR library using RNA that was extracted from PBMCs. To make TCR beta libraries, researchers used iRepertoire HTBI primers and Arm-PCR of CDR3 regions. TCRdb re-analysed the multiplex PCR reads in MiXCR, keeping a single row per CDR3 protein. Among about 620,000 distinct CDR3 sequences listed, around 15% were seen once. The data were taken from a study of regulatory T cells in long-lasting Graves disease. The sample was also reused in another study, on T cells in Graves' hyperthyroidism and ophthalmopathy.

This receptor was obtained from a woman in her 30s with Graves disease. This chain connects TRBV3-1 to TRBJ2-1, with D possibly TRBD2 on 6 matching bases. This sample comprised peripheral blood mononuclear cells (PBMCs), obtained at new diagnosis, from a patient treated with antithyroid drugs. Here the CDR3 DNA reads TGTGCCAACAATAGCGGAAGCTCCTACAATGAGCAGTTCTTC. Translation: CANNSGSSYNEQFF.